Each of the 21 T cell receptor beta chains below was sequenced from the same sample in a study of T cells after yellow fever vaccination. TCRdb called the 5' RACE reads again in MiXCR, with one record for every CDR3 protein. The table shows about 360,000 distinct CDR3 sequences, with 6.2% occurring only once. The source material was PBMCs, sampled 5 days after the yellow fever booster vaccination. These receptor sequences come from a man aged 25 to 45 who received the YFV17D yellow fever vaccine.

Concerning this clonotype itself: A junction boundary mismatches the germline segment, possibly from a read error. The genes are TRBV7-2 and TRBJ2-1; 13 bases match TRBD2. Germline V gene sequence: CDR1 SGHTA, CDR2 FQGNSA. The CDR3 consists of 15 residues. CDR3: CARSLTSGRANEQFF. For the CDR3, the DNA is TGTGCCAGAAGCTTAACTAGCGGGAGGGCGAATGAGCAGTTCTTC.

This sequence joins TRBV14 and TRBJ2-5; D remains ambiguous. The CDR3 spans 13 residues. Trimming pared 1 base from V and 2 bases from J, leaving 5 bases between. Germline CDR1 and CDR2: SGHDN and FVKESK. This CDR3 is CASSQGTQETQYF. The DNA of the CDR3 is TGTGCCAGCAGCCAAGGAACACAAGAGACCCAGTACTTC.

This clonotype has only a few counts. This chain joins TRBV10-3 and TRBJ1-4; D uncertain. The V gene's germline CDR1 is ENHRY and CDR2 SYGVKD. Deletions cut 2 bases from V and 5 bases from J, with 9 bases between. This CDR3 has 14 residues. The CDR3 DNA follows: TGTGCCATCAGTGAGCAGGTCGGCAATGAAAAACTGTTTTTT. Translated, it gives CAISEQVGNEKLFF.

This clonotype was seen a few times. The rearrangement joins TRBV7-2 to TRBJ2-7; 9 positions agree with TRBD2. Per germline, CDR1 SGHTA and CDR2 FQGNSA. The CDR3 is 16 residues long. Trimming at V came to 6 bases and at J to 3 bases, leaving 12 bases not matched to a gene. CDR3 DNA sequence: TGTGCCAGCAGACTAAAAAAGGGACTAGCTGTCTACGAGCAGTACTTC. Translated, it gives CASRLKKGLAVYEQYF.

The chain carries TRBV4-3 and TRBJ1-1; maybe TRBD1 (5 bases). Per the germline V gene, CDR1 is LGHNA and CDR2 is YSLEER. The V and J ends lost 1 base and 2 bases respectively, with 11 bases between them. CDR3 length: 15 amino acids. Written as DNA, the CDR3 is TGCGCCAGCAGCCAAGTCGGGGCAGGAAACACTGAAGCTTTCTTT. Residues: CASSQVGAGNTEAFF.

This clonotype was counted between two and nine times. The V and J genes are TRBV29-1 and TRBJ2-2, with D possibly TRBD2 on 6 matching bases. Germline CDR1 SQVTM, CDR2 ANQGSEA. Trimming shortened V by 4 bases and J by 3 bases, and 12 bases separated the two germline ends. CDR3 size: 14 residues. CDR3 DNA sequence: TGCAGCGTTGCCGGGTGGGGGGACACCGGGGAGCTGTTTTTT. This encodes CSVAGWGDTGELFF.

There are a few counts of this clonotype. Sequence at one end of the junction differs from germline and may be a read error. J is TRBJ2-5 and V is TRBV20-1, with a possible D match to TRBD1 (5 bases). CDR3 length: 16 residues. Germline CDR1 is DFQATT and CDR2 is SNEGSKA (reference sequence). CDR3 protein: CSAESRARTSQETRYF. CDR3 bases: TGCAGTGCGGAGTCCAGGGCACGGACCTCCCAAGAGACCCGGTACTTC.

This clonotype was observed a few times. The chain combines TRBV19 with TRBJ2-1; no reliable D call. Germline V gene data show CDR1 as LNHDA and CDR2 as SQIVND (reference sequence). Trimming removed 3 bases at V and 2 bases at J, with 11 bases between. The CDR3 is 15 amino acids. CDR3 residues: CASSMFGGAYNEQFF. The DNA for the CDR3 is TGTGCCAGTAGTATGTTCGGTGGCGCCTACAATGAGCAGTTCTTC.

The chain uses TRBV12-3 or TRBV12-4 and TRBJ2-3; 12 nucleotides agree with TRBD2. There are 19 residues in the CDR3. Losses at the gene ends were 2 bases for V and 2 bases for J; bases not matched to a gene: 11. The CDR3: CASSLSLTGTSGYTDTQYF. The DNA for the CDR3 is TGTGCCAGCAGTTTAAGCCTAACGGGGACTAGCGGGTACACAGATACGCAGTATTTT.

This sequence joins TRBV20-1 and TRBJ2-1; 16 nucleotides align to TRBD2. Germline assignment: CDR1 DFQATT and CDR2 SNEGSKA (reference sequence). After removal of 4 bases from V and 7 bases from J, the junction contained 10 bases not matched to a gene. This CDR3 has 17 amino acids. This CDR3 reads CSATGTSGRALLNEQFF. CDR3 in DNA: TGCAGTGCTACCGGGACTAGCGGGAGGGCCCTCTTGAATGAGCAGTTCTTC.

The chain recombines TRBV12-3 or TRBV12-4 with TRBJ1-2, with D possibly being TRBD1 (6 bases). The CDR3 loop spans 15 amino acids. Trimming pared 5 bases from V and 0 bases from J, leaving 13 bases between. CDR3 sequence reads: CASSRTAATNYGYTF. In DNA form, the CDR3 reads TGTGCCAGCAGTAGGACAGCTGCCACTAACTATGGCTACACCTTC.

This clonotype showed up just a few times. The chain combines TRBV20-1 with TRBJ2-7, with 8 nucleotides matching TRBD2. The germline gives CDR1 DFQATT, CDR2 SNEGSKA (reference sequence). The CDR3 totals 13 residues. The V segment lost 2 bases and the J segment 3 bases; nucleotides outside the gene matches: 3. CDR3 nucleotides: TGCAGTGCTAGACCCGGGACTAGCTACGAGCAGTACTTC. Protein: CSARPGTSYEQYF.

This clonotype was counted many times. This chain connects TRBV6-1 to TRBJ2-7; D is uncertain. CDR1 and CDR2 (germline): MNHNS, SASEGT. Deletions cut 5 bases from V and 3 bases from J, with 11 bases between. The CDR3 totals 13 residues. In DNA, the CDR3 is TGTGCCAGCAGTATGGGGTATAACTACGAGCAGTACTTC. This sequence encodes CASSMGYNYEQYF.

In its sample, this clonotype was seen many times. The chain employs TRBV30 and TRBJ1-2; D call uncertain. The CDR3 runs 12 residues. In germline, CDR1 is GTSNPN, CDR2 SVGIG (reference sequence). Trimming took off 5 bases at V and 1 base at J, with 8 bases between the two ends. The CDR3 nucleotides read TGTGCCTGGCTGGCCTATAACTATGGCTACACCTTC. Translating it yields CAWLAYNYGYTF.

Comment on this clonotype: Germline is not matched at one junction end, which may reflect a read error. This CDR3 is CATRRGGDQPQHF. As DNA, the CDR3 is TGTGCCACCAGGAGAGGAGGGGATCAGCCCCAGCATTTT. The chain uses TRBV15 and TRBJ1-5; perhaps TRBD1 as D (5 bases). The CDR3 has 13 amino acids. Germline CDR1 LNHNV, CDR2 YYDKDF (reference sequence).

This clonotype was counted only a few times. The CDR3 sequence is CASRDYDTGELFF. The CDR3 DNA reads as TGTGCCAGCAGGGACTATGACACCGGGGAGCTGTTTTTT. The chain uses TRBV6-6 and TRBJ2-2; possible D gene TRBD2, 6 bases. V was cut by 6 bases and J by 3 bases, with 8 bases left in between. The CDR3 runs 13 residues. From germline, CDR1 is MNHNY and CDR2 SVGAGI (reference sequence).

This clonotype was counted many times. The chain has TRBV6-4 and TRBJ1-1, with D possibly matching TRBD1 (5 bases). This CDR3 is built from 11 residues. The V end lost 3 bases, the J end lost 13 bases, and 12 bases lay between the germline ends. Germline CDR1 MRHNA, CDR2 SNTAGT. This chain's CDR3 is CASSEGTRVFF. CDR3 nucleotides: TGTGCCAGCAGTGAAGGGACGCGAGTTTTCTTT.

This clonotype has a count of ten or more. This chain links TRBV25-1 with TRBJ2-3; the D is unclear. CDR1 MGHDK and CDR2 SYGVNS come from the germline V gene. The ends were cut back, 7 bases at V and 4 bases at J, with 12 bases in the middle. The CDR3 loop spans 13 amino acids. The CDR3 nucleotides read TGTGCCAGCATGACTCCTAATGCAGATACGCAGTATTTT. Its protein is CASMTPNADTQYF.

This clonotype has more than one count but fewer than ten. The V and J genes are TRBV18 and TRBJ2-7; possibly TRBD2 for D (5 bases). The CDR3 has 13 amino acids. CDR1 KGHSH and CDR2 LQKENI come from the germline V gene. The V end lost 1 base, the J end lost 4 bases, and 8 bases lay between the germline ends. The CDR3 coding sequence is TGTGCCAGCTCACCACAGAGCGGTTACGAGCAGTACTTC. This codes for CASSPQSGYEQYF.

This clonotype has more than one count but fewer than ten. The chain links TRBV6-1 to TRBJ2-4; TRBD2 is a possible D gene (7 bases). The germline CDR1 and CDR2 sequences are MNHNS and SASEGT. Trimming stripped 8 bases from V and 1 base from J, with 15 bases between. The CDR3 sequence is 15 residues long. Here the CDR3 reads CASRPGRGAKNIQYF. CDR3 bases: TGTGCCAGCCGACCGGGGAGGGGGGCCAAAAACATTCAGTACTTC.

This clonotype was seen many times. The rearrangement links TRBV6-1 to TRBJ2-1, with 8 bases lining up with TRBD2. In germline, CDR1 is MNHNS, CDR2 SASEGT. CDR3 length: 15 amino acids. The trim removed 6 bases at V and 3 bases at J, leaving 7 bases unmatched. In nucleotides, the CDR3 is TGTGCCAGCAGCCCGTTTGGGACTAGCTACAATGAGCAGTTCTTC. This encodes CASSPFGTSYNEQFF.